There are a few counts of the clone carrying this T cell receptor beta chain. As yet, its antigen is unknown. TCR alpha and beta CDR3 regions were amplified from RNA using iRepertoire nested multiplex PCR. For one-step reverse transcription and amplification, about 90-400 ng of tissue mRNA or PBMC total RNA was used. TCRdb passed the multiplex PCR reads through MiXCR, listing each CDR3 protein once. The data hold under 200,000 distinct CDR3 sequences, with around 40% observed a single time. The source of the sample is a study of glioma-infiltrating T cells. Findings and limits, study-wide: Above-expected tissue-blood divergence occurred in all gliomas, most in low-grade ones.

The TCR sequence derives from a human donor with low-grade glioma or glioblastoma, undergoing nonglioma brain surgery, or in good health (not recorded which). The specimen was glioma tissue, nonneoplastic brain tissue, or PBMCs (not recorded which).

This CDR3 reads CASSQGGAEKLFF. For the CDR3, the DNA is TGTGCCAGCAGCCAAGGAGGGGCTGAAAAACTGTTTTTT. V usage is TRBV3-1 and J usage is TRBJ1-4, with a possible D match to TRBD1 (5 bases). The germline V and J ends were trimmed by 1 base and 7 bases, with 7 bases remaining between them. CDR3 length: 13 residues. The germline V gene encodes CDR1 LGHDT and CDR2 YNNKEL (reference sequence).